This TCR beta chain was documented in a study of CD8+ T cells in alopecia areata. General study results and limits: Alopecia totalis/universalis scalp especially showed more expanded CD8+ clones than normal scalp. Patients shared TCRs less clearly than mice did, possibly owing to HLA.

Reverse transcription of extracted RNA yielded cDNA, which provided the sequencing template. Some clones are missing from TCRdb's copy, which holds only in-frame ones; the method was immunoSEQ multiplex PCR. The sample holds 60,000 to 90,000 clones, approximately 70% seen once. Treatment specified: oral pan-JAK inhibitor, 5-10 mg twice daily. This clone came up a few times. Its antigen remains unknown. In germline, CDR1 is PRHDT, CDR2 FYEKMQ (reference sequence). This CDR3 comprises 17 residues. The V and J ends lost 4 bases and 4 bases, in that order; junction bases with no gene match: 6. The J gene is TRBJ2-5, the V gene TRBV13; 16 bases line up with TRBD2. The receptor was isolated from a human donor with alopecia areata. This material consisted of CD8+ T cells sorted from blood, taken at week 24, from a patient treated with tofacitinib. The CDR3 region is CASSSPGTSGRGETQYF. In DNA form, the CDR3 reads TGTGCCAGCAGCTCCCCCGGGACTAGCGGGAGGGGAGAGACCCAGTACTTC.